Presented here are 19 T cell receptor beta chains from one specimen sequenced in a study of T cell responses to AZD1222 COVID-19 vaccine. Sequencing used immunoSEQ multiplex PCR; TCRdb keeps in-frame clones, though not all of them. Of 98,000 or so clones in the sample, roughly 93% were seen once. The sequences come from peripheral blood, collected on day 0 of AZD1222 vaccination. Receptors originate from an adult in good health.

The chain combines TRBV30 with TRBJ1-2; 9 nucleotides agree with TRBD1. Germline CDR1 and CDR2: GTSNPN and SVGIG (reference sequence). With 2 bases clipped from V and 6 bases from J, the junction kept 4 bases outside the gene matches. The CDR3 sequence is 13 residues long. CDR3 nucleotides: TGTGCCTGGAGTCCCGGGACAGGGAATGGCTACACCTTC. Encoded protein: CAWSPGTGNGYTF.

The rearrangement joins TRBV12-3 or TRBV12-4 to TRBJ1-4; possibly TRBD1 for D (5 bases). The V and J ends lost 5 bases and 10 bases respectively, with 14 bases between them. The CDR3 loop spans 13 amino acids. CDR3 sequence reads: CASSRRQTGKLFF. In DNA form, the CDR3 reads TGTGCCAGCAGTCGAAGACAGACTGGAAAACTGTTTTTT.

The CDR3: CAWSVRLFNYGYTF. The CDR3 nucleotides are TGTGCCTGGAGTGTTAGGCTGTTTAACTATGGCTACACCTTC. The chain couples TRBV30 to TRBJ1-2; D is uncertain. The germline gives CDR1 GTSNPN, CDR2 SVGIG (reference sequence). V was trimmed by 0 bases and J by 1 base, leaving 9 bases between them. The CDR3 length is 14 residues.

J is TRBJ1-1 and V is TRBV21-1; TRBD1 was called by the table and not checked on the DNA. TRBV21-1 is a documented pseudogene. This CDR3 is built from 20 residues. This chain's CDR3 is CASLDRTMDRGIKGNTEAFF. The CDR3 DNA reads as TGTGCCAGCCTCGATAGGACCATGGACAGGGGCATTAAGGGGAACACTGAAGCTTTCTTT.

The chain has TRBV18 and TRBJ2-7, with 7 bases lining up with TRBD1. CDR3 length: 12 residues. Per germline, CDR1 KGHSH and CDR2 LQKENI. J was trimmed by 7 bases and V by 3 bases; bases with no gene match: 3. CDR3 sequence: CASSPTGVEQYF. The CDR3 DNA is TGTGCCAGCTCACCCACAGGGGTAGAGCAGTACTTC.

The chain carries TRBV7-2 and TRBJ1-5; D perhaps matches TRBD1 (6 bases). The germline V gene encodes CDR1 SGHTA and CDR2 FQGNSA. The CDR3 runs to 15 residues. V was shortened by 2 bases and J by 6 bases, with 14 bases between the two germline ends. CDR3 loop: CASSLTGSRSQPQHF. The CDR3, as DNA: TGTGCCAGCAGCTTAACAGGGAGTAGATCTCAGCCCCAGCATTTT.

The chain couples TRBV7-3 to TRBJ2-2; unclear D gene. Germline lookup yields CDR1 SGHTA and CDR2 FQGTGA. V lost 2 bases and J lost 5, with 6 bases in between. The CDR3 spans 13 residues. CDR3 coding DNA: TGTGCCAGCAGCTTAGGAGCAACCGGGGAGCTGTTTTTT. Protein product: CASSLGATGELFF. Combining the CDR3 with reference TRBV7-3 and TRBJ2-2 gives the whole variable domain GAGVSQTPSNKVTEKGKYVELRCDPISGHTALYWYRQSLGQGPEFLIYFQGTGAADDSGLPNDRFFAVRPEGSVSTLKIQRTERGDSAVYLCASSLGATGELFFGEGSRLTVL.

The chain has TRBV11-2 and TRBJ2-7, with D possibly TRBD1 on 6 matching bases. The CDR3 has 15 residues. Germline lookup yields CDR1 SGHAT and CDR2 FQNNGV. V lost 5 bases to trimming and J lost 7 bases, with 21 bases between them. The CDR3 bases are TGTGCCAGCAGCAGCCCTCGGACAGTCCTCCGGGAGCAGTACTTC. It encodes CASSSPRTVLREQYF.

The V gene is TRBV15, the J gene TRBJ2-5; tentatively, D is TRBD2 (6 bases). Germline lookup yields CDR1 LNHNV and CDR2 YYDKDF (reference sequence). Trimming took off 0 bases at V and 3 bases at J, with 11 bases between the two ends. The CDR3 length is 15 residues. CDR3 loop: CATSRDWGGEETQYF. The DNA for the CDR3 is TGTGCCACCAGCAGAGATTGGGGCGGGGAAGAGACCCAGTACTTC.

V gene TRBV19 combines with J gene TRBJ1-2, with a weak D call TRBD1 (5 bases). The ends were cut back, 5 bases at V and 8 bases at J, with 18 bases in the middle. Germline V gene lookup returns CDR1 LNHDA and CDR2 SQIVND (reference sequence). This CDR3 is 14 amino acids long. The CDR3 here is CASSLQTGLSGYTF. The CDR3 DNA is TGTGCCAGTAGTCTACAAACGGGACTGTCAGGCTACACCTTC.

V usage is TRBV4-1 and J usage is TRBJ2-1; 12 bases are shared with TRBD2. V dropped 7 bases and J dropped 7; count of bases not matched to a gene: 14. The CDR3 runs 17 residues. CDR1 MGHRA and CDR2 YSYEKL come from the germline V gene. CDR3 coding DNA: TGCGCCAGCACCCCTCTAGCGGGAGGGCCCAAGGGGAATGAGCAGTTCTTC. It specifies CASTPLAGGPKGNEQFF.

This rearrangement joins TRBV27 to TRBJ2-1, with 13 bases aligning to TRBD2. The germline gives CDR1 MNHEY, CDR2 SMNVEV (reference sequence). This CDR3 has 17 residues. The J segment lost 3 bases and the V segment lost 2 bases, leaving 4 bases of the junction unmatched. CDR3 DNA: TGTGCCAGCAGTTTACCGGGACTAGCGGGGCTCTACAATGAGCAGTTCTTC. This codes for CASSLPGLAGLYNEQFF.

The V call is TRBV27, the J call TRBJ1-2, with a tentative D call TRBD1 (6 bases). Germline CDR1 MNHEY, CDR2 SMNVEV (reference sequence). This CDR3 is 17 amino acids long. V was cut by 4 bases and J by 8 bases, with 26 bases left in between. CDR3 amino acids: CASSSSVTGHVMVGYTF. DNA of the CDR3: TGTGCCAGCAGTTCATCCGTGACAGGACATGTCATGGTCGGCTACACCTTC.

The chain has TRBV2 and TRBJ1-2; weak D call: TRBD1 (5 bases). V was pared by 3 bases and J by 4 bases, with 12 bases between. Germline values: CDR1 SNHLY, CDR2 FYNNEI. There are 14 residues in the CDR3. The DNA of the CDR3 is TGTGCCAGCAGTGAGGGGACCTCCTCCTATGGCTACACCTTC. The encoded protein is CASSEGTSSYGYTF.

The chain joins TRBV28 to TRBJ2-5, with D unclear. V was pared by 9 bases and J by 2 bases, with 10 bases between. The germline V gene has CDR1 MDHEN and CDR2 SYDVKM. This CDR3 is built from 12 residues. The CDR3 loop reads CASQEKQETQYF. CDR3 nucleotide sequence: TGTGCCAGTCAGGAGAAACAAGAGACCCAGTACTTC.

About this clone: The junction departs from germline at one end; a sequencing error may be responsible. The J gene is TRBJ2-7, the V gene TRBV10-3, with TRBD2 as a possible D gene (5 bases). The CDR3 runs to 13 residues. The germline V gene has CDR1 ENHRY and CDR2 SYGVKD. CDR3 nucleotide sequence: TGTGCCACCCTTGAGGGTATTCTTAGACTGGCGACCTTC. Translating gives CATLEGILRLATF.

The chain has TRBV5-1 and TRBJ2-5, with D possibly TRBD1 on 6 matching bases. Germline values: CDR1 SGHRS, CDR2 YFSETQ. The CDR3 is 15 amino acids. Trimming left V 2 bases short and J 1 base short, with 12 bases between. The DNA for the CDR3 is TGCGCCAGCAGCTTCGGGACAAAGCTCCAAGAGACCCAGTACTTC. Its translation: CASSFGTKLQETQYF.

V and J are TRBV29-1 and TRBJ1-1, with 9 nucleotides matching TRBD1. Germline V gene data show CDR1 as SQVTM and CDR2 as ANQGSEA. The ends lost 7 bases at V and 5 bases at J; junction bases unmatched: 11. CDR3 size: 14 residues. The CDR3 sequence is CSAKGRDRVTEAFF. CDR3 sequence (DNA): TGCAGCGCCAAGGGGCGGGACAGGGTGACTGAAGCTTTCTTT.

The CDR3 region has the DNA TGTGCCAGCAGTCGGGATAGCCGGTACAATGAGCAGTTCTTC. It translates to CASSRDSRYNEQFF. This chain links TRBV6-5 with TRBJ2-1; weak D call: TRBD2 (5 bases). CDR3 length: 14 residues. Trimming removed 5 bases from V and 4 bases from J, with 12 bases in between. The germline V gene encodes CDR1 MNHEY and CDR2 SVGAGI.